The source of this T cell receptor beta chain is a study of CXCR3-negative and CXCR3-positive naive CD8 T cells. The wider study: Per-library TRB read counts averaged about 1.5 +/- 0.3 million, adding up to about 140 million in total. Study-level points and caveats: Within a donor, both naive subsets shared TRBV-TRBJ usage, unlike memory cells. Naive CXCR3-positive cells had TRB CDR3s more hydrophobic than those of CXCR3-negative naive cells.

CD45RO-CCR7+CD27+CD95- was the phenotype of naive CD8+ T cells. On this clonotype: Its antigen is unidentified.

In preparing the TRB cDNA libraries, 5' RACE with UMI labels was used. TCRdb reprocessed the 5' RACE reads and keeps a single row for each CDR3 protein, giving no DNA. This listing includes about 110,000 distinct CDR3 sequences. CDR3 length equals 15 residues. Per germline, CDR1 SQVTM and CDR2 ANQGSEA. The clonotype was recovered from a human donor in good health. Some clones in this sample may be carry-over from other donors' samples. What was sequenced was naive CXCR3+ CD8+ T cells from blood. Subset denoted: CD45RO-CCR7+CD27+CD95- naive CD8+ T cells expressing CXCR3 (TNR3+). This chain uses TRBV29-1 with TRBJ2-5; TCRdb calls TRBD1, which cannot be checked without DNA. CDR3 amino acids: CSVEDPGTVQETQYF.